This is a list of T cell receptor beta chains from one sample in a study of response to subunit inactivated influenza vaccine. TCRdb called the RT-PCR reads again in MiXCR, with one record for every CDR3 protein. The sample holds over 400,000 distinct CDR3 sequences, about 10% seen once. The sample consisted of PBMCs from blood, taken roughly 6 weeks after vaccination. Receptors originate from a man aged 50-60 years who received an inactivated influenza vaccine. Both conserved end residues are trimmed from each CDR3.

TRBV10-1	TRBJ2-3	ASSVAGVGADTQY
TRBV4-1	TRBJ2-5	ASSQVFYQETQY
TRBV20-1	TRBJ1-2	SARVGGFTGYT
TRBV30	TRBJ2-1	AWSLELAVYNEQF
TRBV2	TRBJ2-7	ASGQEQY
TRBV5-1	TRBJ2-7	ASSSTSVYEQY
TRBV28	TRBJ2-1	ASSSSGTSGREEQF
TRBV4-3	TRBJ1-1	ASSRVLGPRNTEAF
TRBV7-6	TRBJ2-5	ASSTLVKETQY
TRBV25-1	TRBJ2-1	ASSESTILGSYNEQF
TRBV12-3/TRBV12-4	TRBJ2-7	ASSSPGLGRVEQY
TRBV5-1	TRBJ1-6	ASSTADSPLH
TRBV7-6	TRBJ2-3	ASSLETDPDTQY
TRBV10-3	TRBJ2-1	AISESGTSGRDEQF
TRBV7-2	TRBJ1-4	ASSLYQGKLF
TRBV12-3/TRBV12-4	TRBJ2-1	ASSFRRGAEPYNEQF
TRBV6-5	TRBJ1-2	ASSFSYRDRGYGYT
TRBV4-3	TRBJ1-4	ASSQDSVAVEKLF
TRBV11-2	TRBJ1-5	ASSLAGGFDQPQH
TRBV28	TRBJ1-5	ASRGPNQPQH
TRBV7-9	TRBJ2-1	ASSSLAGRNNEQF
TRBV7-2	TRBJ2-7	ASSAWARVGYEQY
TRBV19	TRBJ1-3	ASKLTGDGNTIY
TRBV11-1	TRBJ2-1	ASSLVGGRGDSPYNEQF
TRBV28	TRBJ1-2	ASAWGTSYGYT
TRBV4-3	TRBJ2-1	ASSQGARVNEQF
TRBV20-1	TRBJ2-5	SAPPDGPQETQY
TRBV10-2	TRBJ2-1	ASMGVHNHEQF
TRBV7-2	TRBJ2-7	ASSPQFGGEQY
TRBV7-9	TRBJ2-5	ASNPGSVRAETQY
TRBV6-1	TRBJ2-5	ASSELTQTQY
TRBV20-1	TRBJ2-3	SARLGEDTQY
TRBV29-1	TRBJ2-7	SVGETGIEQY
TRBV4-3	TRBJ2-2	ASSQEFRAGANGELF
TRBV20-1	TRBJ1-6	SANGQGYPLH
TRBV6-1	TRBJ1-5	ASSQYLNQPQH
TRBV29-1	TRBJ2-5	SVGGGLASTGETQY
TRBV28	TRBJ2-2	ASCPRVSTGELF
TRBV10-3	TRBJ2-3	AISESATSGRQADTQY
TRBV7-2	TRBJ2-1	ASSLGVLSYNEQF
TRBV5-6	TRBJ1-2	ASSPPGYDYGYT
TRBV5-1	TRBJ2-7	ASSWGQGFNEQY
TRBV28	TRBJ2-2	ASRPARGPGELF
TRBV27	TRBJ2-3	ASSSGRADTQY
TRBV6-1	TRBJ2-3	ASSEAGGTDTQY
TRBV11-1	TRBJ1-1	ASSPYRETEAF
TRBV7-9	TRBJ2-2	ASSLGSITGELF
TRBV12-3/TRBV12-4	TRBJ2-2	ATSLRGGSGGELF
TRBV28	TRBJ2-2	ASSSQYTGELF
TRBV29-1	TRBJ2-5	SVEDSLGETQY
TRBV11-2	TRBJ2-6	ASTPPGFGANVLT
TRBV15	TRBJ2-3	ATSRDFPGVETDTQY
TRBV20-1	TRBJ1-5	SAWTGVGQPQH
TRBV20-1	TRBJ2-7	SASKGTGGPGSYEQY
TRBV4-1	TRBJ2-1	ASSQGEIQGNEQF
TRBV5-6	TRBJ2-2	ASSPGTGIAGELF
TRBV5-1	TRBJ1-5	ASSLSPTGLSNQPQH
TRBV5-5	TRBJ2-3	ASSFGALSTDTQY
TRBV2	TRBJ1-1	ASSDGNGGAF
TRBV5-1	TRBJ2-2	ASSFSPGDGTGELF